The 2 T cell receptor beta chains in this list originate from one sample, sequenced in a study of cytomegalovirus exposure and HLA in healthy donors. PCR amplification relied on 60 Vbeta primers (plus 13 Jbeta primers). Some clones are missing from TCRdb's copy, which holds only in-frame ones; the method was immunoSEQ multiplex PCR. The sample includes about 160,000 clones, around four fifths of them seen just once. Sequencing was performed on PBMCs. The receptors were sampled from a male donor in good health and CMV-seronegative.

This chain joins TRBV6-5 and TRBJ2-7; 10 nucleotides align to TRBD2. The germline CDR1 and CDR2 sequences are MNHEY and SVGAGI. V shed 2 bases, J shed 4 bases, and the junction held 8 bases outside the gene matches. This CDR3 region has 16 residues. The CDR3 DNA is TGTGCCAGCAGTTACCCGACGGCTAGCGGGGGTTACGAGCAGTACTTC. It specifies CASSYPTASGGYEQYF.

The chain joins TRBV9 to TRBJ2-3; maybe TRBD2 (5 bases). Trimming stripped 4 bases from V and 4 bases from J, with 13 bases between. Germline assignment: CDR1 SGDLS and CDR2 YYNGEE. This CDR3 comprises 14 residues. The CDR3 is CASSLQMRADTQYF. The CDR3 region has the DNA TGTGCCAGCAGCCTCCAGATGCGGGCAGATACGCAGTATTTT.